One sample yielded the 11 T cell receptor beta chains listed below, sequenced in a study of T cell responses to AZD1222 COVID-19 vaccine. The assay was immunoSEQ multiplex PCR, and TCRdb's table has in-frame clones only and misses some. Seen here are more than 95,000 clones, around 90% observed once, and the top ten hold 4.5% to 5.5%. The sequenced sample was peripheral blood, obtained on day 0 of AZD1222 vaccination. The receptors were gathered from an adult in good health.

Comment on this clone: Germline is not matched at one junction end, which may reflect a read error. V and J are TRBV7-6 and TRBJ2-1, with D unclear. The CDR3 is made up of 16 amino acids. Germline-derived CDR1 and CDR2 are SGHVS and FNYEAQ. CDR3 nucleotide sequence: TGTGCCAGCAGCTTAGTTGGTTCGGTATCCTACGATGAGCAGTTCTTC. Protein product: CASSLVGSVSYDEQFF.

The V call is TRBV28, the J call TRBJ2-5, with 8 bases lining up with TRBD1. Germline V gives CDR1 MDHEN, CDR2 SYDVKM. The CDR3 loop spans 16 amino acids. Germline trimming cut 6 bases from V and 5 bases from J; bases unmatched to any gene: 14. CDR3 region: CASSSFLRTGLETQYF. In nucleotides, the CDR3 is TGTGCCAGCAGCTCGTTTTTAAGGACAGGGTTGGAGACCCAGTACTTC.

The chain couples TRBV12-3 or TRBV12-4 to TRBJ2-1; D gene uncertain. V was shortened by 1 base and J by 5 bases, with 6 bases between the two germline ends. The CDR3 loop spans 13 amino acids. CDR3 coding DNA: TGTGCCAGCAGTTTAGGCCAGAACAATGAGCAGTTCTTC. Amino acid sequence: CASSLGQNNEQFF.

This sequence joins TRBV15 and TRBJ1-2; no clear D gene. Germline V CDR1 and CDR2: LNHNV, YYDKDF (reference sequence). V shed 8 bases and J shed 4 bases, with 20 bases lying between them. This CDR3 has 15 residues. The DNA of the CDR3 is TGTGCCACCGCGGAAGGGCTCCCTGGGGTCTATGGCTACACCTTC. Its protein product is CATAEGLPGVYGYTF. The full variable domain, rest sourced from reference TRBV15 and TRBJ1-2, is DAMVIQNPRYQVTQFGKPVTLSCSQTLNHNVMYWYQQKSSQAPKLLFHYYDKDFNNEADTPDNFQSRRPNTSFCFLDIRSPGLGDTAMYLCATAEGLPGVYGYTFGSGTRLTVV.

This sequence joins TRBV10-2 and TRBJ2-7; 7 bases align to TRBD1. Per the germline V gene, CDR1 is WSHSY and CDR2 is SAAADI. The CDR3 is 12 amino acids. V dropped 2 bases and J dropped 5; count of bases not matched to a gene: 0. The CDR3 coding sequence is TGCGCCAGCAGTGAGGACAGGGACGAGCAGTACTTC. Amino acid sequence: CASSEDRDEQYF.

CDR3 nucleotide sequence: TGTGCCATCACCGACAGGGTGGGTGAGCAGTTCTTC. It codes for CAITDRVGEQFF. J is TRBJ2-1 and V is TRBV10-3; TRBD1 matches 7 bases. Germline V gives CDR1 ENHRY, CDR2 SYGVKD. The CDR3 runs to 12 residues. The V gene end was trimmed by 7 bases and the J gene end by 9 bases; junction bases not matched to a gene: 6.

This rearrangement joins TRBV5-4 to TRBJ2-1, with a tentative D call TRBD1 (5 bases). The CDR3 loop spans 15 amino acids. Trimming shortened V by 2 bases and J by 4 bases, and 13 bases separated the two germline ends. Germline assignment: CDR1 SGHNT and CDR2 YYREEE (reference sequence). CDR3 in DNA: TGTGCCAGCAGCTTAAATCAGGGCCCATACAATGAGCAGTTCTTC. It is translated as CASSLNQGPYNEQFF.

This chain uses TRBV27 with TRBJ2-3; a weak D match, TRBD2 (6 bases). The CDR3 totals 15 residues. The germline CDR1 and CDR2 sequences are MNHEY and SMNVEV (reference sequence). Trimming removed 5 bases at V and 2 bases at J, with 14 bases between. CDR3 sequence (DNA): TGTGCCAGCAGTCCCCTTGCGGGGTTCACAGATACGCAGTATTTT. The encoded protein is CASSPLAGFTDTQYF.

V usage is TRBV28 and J usage is TRBJ1-1; 7 bases are shared with TRBD1. Trimming took 8 bases from V and 4 from J; bases not matched to a gene: 10. Germline lookup yields CDR1 MDHEN and CDR2 SYDVKM. CDR3 length: 14 amino acids. DNA for the CDR3: TGTGCCAGCGGTCCCCCGACAGGGTCCACTGAAGCTTTCTTT. This translates into CASGPPTGSTEAFF. Combining the CDR3 with reference TRBV28 and TRBJ1-1 gives the whole variable domain DVKVTQSSRYLVKRTGEKVFLECVQDMDHENMFWYRQDPGLGLRLIYFSYDVKMKEKGDIPEGYSVSREKKERFSLILESASTNQTSMYLCASGPPTGSTEAFFGQGTRLTVV.

The chain carries TRBV3-1 (or the pseudogene TRBV3-2) and TRBJ2-7; TRBD2 matches at 8 bases. V shed 3 bases and J 4 bases; nucleotides not matched to a gene: 5. The CDR3 sequence is 14 residues long. CDR1 and CDR2 (germline): LGHDT, YNNKEL (reference sequence). Here the CDR3 reads CASSQGLGGYEQYF. DNA of the CDR3: TGTGCCAGCAGCCAGGGACTAGGGGGTTACGAGCAGTACTTC.

The rearrangement uses TRBV7-8 and TRBJ1-5; TRBD1 agrees at 9 bases. CDR1 and CDR2 from the germline V gene are SGHVS and FQNEAQ. There are 19 residues in the CDR3. Trimming removed 0 bases from V and 3 bases from J; junction bases left unmatched: 12. The CDR3: CASSLAWGTGRIFNQPQHF. CDR3 nucleotides: TGTGCCAGCAGCTTAGCATGGGGGACAGGGCGAATCTTCAATCAGCCCCAGCATTTT.